This TCR beta chain was captured by sequencing in a study of cytomegalovirus exposure and HLA in healthy donors. Points from the study as a whole: In vitro checks showed that a few CMV-associated chains really do target CMV antigens. For most TCR beta V segments, an earlier analysis put the productive rate at about 87% or about 30% of the time.

PCR was performed using 60 Vbeta and 13 Jbeta primers. Libraries were prepared by immunoSEQ multiplex PCR; TCRdb keeps only in-frame clonotypes and omits some of them. The table shows around 150,000 clones, with 75% to 90% occurring only once. Comments on this clone: Its antigen is currently unknown.

CDR1 is SGHTA and CDR2 is FQGTGA in the germline V gene. The CDR3 extends over 15 amino acids. The V and J ends lost 2 bases and 3 bases respectively, with 14 bases between them. What was sequenced was PBMCs. V is TRBV7-3 and J is TRBJ2-7; the D gene is possibly TRBD1 (7 bases). The sequence was collected from a girl aged 2 to 9 in good health and CMV-seropositive. Written as DNA, the CDR3 is TGTGCCAGCAGCTTAGGAGGGGGCGGAAGCTACGAGCAGTACTTC. This codes for CASSLGGGGSYEQYF.